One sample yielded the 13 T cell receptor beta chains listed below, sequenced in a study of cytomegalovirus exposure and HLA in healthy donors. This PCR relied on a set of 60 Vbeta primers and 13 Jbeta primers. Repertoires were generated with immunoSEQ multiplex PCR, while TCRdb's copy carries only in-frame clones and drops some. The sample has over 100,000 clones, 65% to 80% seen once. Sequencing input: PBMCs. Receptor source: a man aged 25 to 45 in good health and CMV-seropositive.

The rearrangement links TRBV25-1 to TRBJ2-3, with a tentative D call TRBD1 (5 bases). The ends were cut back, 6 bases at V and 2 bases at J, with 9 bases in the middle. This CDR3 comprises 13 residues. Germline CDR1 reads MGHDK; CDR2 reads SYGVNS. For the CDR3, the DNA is TGTGCCAGCAGCGACAGAGACACAGATACGCAGTATTTT. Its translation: CASSDRDTDTQYF.

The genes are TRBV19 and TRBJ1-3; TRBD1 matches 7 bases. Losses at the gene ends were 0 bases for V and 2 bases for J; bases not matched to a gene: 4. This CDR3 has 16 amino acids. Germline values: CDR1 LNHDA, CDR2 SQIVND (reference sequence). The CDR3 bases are TGTGCCAGTAGTATAGATACAGGGGTAACTGGAAACACCATATATTTT. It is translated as CASSIDTGVTGNTIYF.

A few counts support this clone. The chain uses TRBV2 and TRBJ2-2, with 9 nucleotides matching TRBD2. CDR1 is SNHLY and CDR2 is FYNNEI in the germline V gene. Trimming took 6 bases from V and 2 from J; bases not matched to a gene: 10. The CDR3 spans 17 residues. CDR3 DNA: TGTGCCAGCAGGAGACTTGCGGGGGGGCTCAACACCGGGGAGCTGTTTTTT. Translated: CASRRLAGGLNTGELFF.

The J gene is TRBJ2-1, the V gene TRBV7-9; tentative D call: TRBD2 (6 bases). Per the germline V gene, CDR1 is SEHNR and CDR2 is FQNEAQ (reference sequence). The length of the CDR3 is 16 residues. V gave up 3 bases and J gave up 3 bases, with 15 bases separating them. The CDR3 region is CASSFPGGPHYNEQFF. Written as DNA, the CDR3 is TGTGCCAGCAGCTTCCCCGGGGGTCCGCACTACAATGAGCAGTTCTTC.

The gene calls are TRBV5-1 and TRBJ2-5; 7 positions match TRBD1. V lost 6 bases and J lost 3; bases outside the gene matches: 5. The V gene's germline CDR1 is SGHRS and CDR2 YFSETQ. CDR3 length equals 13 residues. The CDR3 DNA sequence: TGCGCCAGCATGGTCCAGGGGGAAGAGACCCAGTACTTC. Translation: CASMVQGEETQYF.

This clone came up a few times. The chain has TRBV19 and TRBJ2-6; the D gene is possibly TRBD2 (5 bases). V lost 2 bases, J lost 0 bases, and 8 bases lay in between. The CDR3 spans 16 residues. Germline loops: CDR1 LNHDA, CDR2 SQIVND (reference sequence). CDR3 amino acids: CASSIHEGSGANVLTF. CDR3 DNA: TGTGCCAGTAGTATACATGAGGGCTCTGGGGCCAACGTCCTGACTTTC.

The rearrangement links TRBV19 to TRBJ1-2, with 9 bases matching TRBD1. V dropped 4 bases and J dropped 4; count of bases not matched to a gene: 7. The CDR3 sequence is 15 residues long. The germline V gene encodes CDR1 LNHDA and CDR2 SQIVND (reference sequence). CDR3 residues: CASSSPGTGIYGYTF. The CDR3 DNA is TGTGCCAGTAGTAGCCCCGGGACAGGGATCTATGGCTACACCTTC.

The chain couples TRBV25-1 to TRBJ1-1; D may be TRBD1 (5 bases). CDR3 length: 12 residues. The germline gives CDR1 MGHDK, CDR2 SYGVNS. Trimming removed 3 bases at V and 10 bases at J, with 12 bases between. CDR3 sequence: CASSDLGGGAFF. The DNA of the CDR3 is TGTGCCAGCAGTGATCTGGGGGGGGGAGCTTTCTTT.

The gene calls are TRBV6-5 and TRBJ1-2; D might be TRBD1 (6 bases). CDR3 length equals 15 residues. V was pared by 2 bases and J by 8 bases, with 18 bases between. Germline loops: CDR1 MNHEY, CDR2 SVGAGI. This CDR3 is CASSYQNTGHGGYTF. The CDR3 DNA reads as TGTGCCAGCAGTTACCAAAATACGGGACATGGCGGCTACACCTTC.

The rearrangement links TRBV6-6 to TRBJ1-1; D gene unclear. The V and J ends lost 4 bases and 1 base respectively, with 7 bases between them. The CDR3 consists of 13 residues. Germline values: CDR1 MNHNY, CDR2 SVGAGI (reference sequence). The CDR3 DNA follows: TGTGCCAGCAGTTCAGAAACGAACACTGAAGCTTTCTTT. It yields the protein CASSSETNTEAFF.

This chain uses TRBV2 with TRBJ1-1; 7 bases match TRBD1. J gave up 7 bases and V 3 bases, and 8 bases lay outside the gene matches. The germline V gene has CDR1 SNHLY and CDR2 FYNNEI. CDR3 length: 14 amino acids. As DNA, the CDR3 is TGTGCCAGCAGTGACAGGACAGGAGGGTATGAAGCTTTCTTT. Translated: CASSDRTGGYEAFF.

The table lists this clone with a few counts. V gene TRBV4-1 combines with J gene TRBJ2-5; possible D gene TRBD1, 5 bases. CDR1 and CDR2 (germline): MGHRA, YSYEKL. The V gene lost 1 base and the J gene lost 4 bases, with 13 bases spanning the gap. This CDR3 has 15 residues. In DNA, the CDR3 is TGCGCCAGCAGCCAAGCTGACAGCTGGAGAGAGACCCAGTACTTC. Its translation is CASSQADSWRETQYF.

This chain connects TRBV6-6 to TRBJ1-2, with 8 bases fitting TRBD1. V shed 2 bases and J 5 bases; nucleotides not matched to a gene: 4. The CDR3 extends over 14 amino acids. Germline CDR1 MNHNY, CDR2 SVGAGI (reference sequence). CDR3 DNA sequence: TGTGCCAGCAGTTACGCGGACAGGGCGTATGGCTACACCTTC. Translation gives CASSYADRAYGYTF.